This TCR beta chain was captured by sequencing in a study of blood T cell repertoires in COVID-19. Everyone who took part was roughly 18 to 100 years old, and they came from 20 to 25 US areas. This CDR3 has 12 residues. Trimming removed 0 bases at V and 11 bases at J, with 8 bases between. Germline-derived CDR1 and CDR2 are LGHDT and YNNKEL (reference sequence). Sequencing used immunoSEQ multiplex PCR; TCRdb keeps in-frame clones, though not all of them. The sample contains around 130,000 clones, roughly four fifths of which appear only once. The sequencing sample was made of PBMCs or T cells enriched from blood (not recorded which). This receptor was obtained from a woman aged 18-29 years who had been exposed to COVID-19. This chain links TRBV3-1 (or the pseudogene TRBV3-2) with TRBJ2-1, with a tentative D call TRBD1 (5 bases). The CDR3 region is CASSQDRQQQFF. CDR3 DNA: TGTGCCAGCAGCCAAGATAGACAGCAGCAGTTCTTC.